Sequencing of this T cell receptor (beta chain) was carried out in a study of a mutant IDH1 vaccine in newly diagnosed glioma. Study overall: Previous care, which was radiotherapy, temozolomide, or both, most often involved both.

Profiling relied on immunoSEQ multiplex PCR, and the TCRdb table lists in-frame clones only, not all of them. The sample carries roughly 70,000 clones, around 85% recorded once. About this clone itself: What it binds is unknown.

The time point was: week 11, during vaccination. Vaccination comprised doses that each held 300 ug of mutant IDH1 20-mer peptide, plus topical imiquimod. This receptor was identified in a woman in her forties or fifties with glioma. Sample: PBMCs, taken from a glioma patient whose treatment included an IDH1 peptide vaccine.

In nucleotides, the CDR3 is TGCGCCAGCAGCCAAGAGTCGGCAGGGGGGGCTTTCTTT. The encoded protein is CASSQESAGGAFF. The genes are TRBV4-1 and TRBJ1-1, with 7 positions matching TRBD1. The CDR3 consists of 13 residues. Per the germline V gene, CDR1 is MGHRA and CDR2 is YSYEKL. Trimming cost V 0 bases and J 11 bases; bases outside gene matches: 6.